This T cell receptor beta chain came from a study of control samples from healthy donors and cancer patients. This CDR3 has 13 residues. V was clipped by 6 bases and J by 4 bases; unmatched bases: 1. Germline V gene data show CDR1 as WNHNN and CDR2 as SYGVQD (reference sequence). Here immunoSEQ multiplex PCR was the method, and the copy in TCRdb shows in-frame clones only, minus some. The top ten hold less than 1.6% of the sample, which has approximately 220,000 clones, roughly 94% seen once. What was sequenced was blood. This TCR came from a man in his fifties or sixties in good health. V gene TRBV10-1 combines with J gene TRBJ2-2, with 8 nucleotides matching TRBD1. DNA for the CDR3: TGCGCCAGCAGCGACAGGGGCACCGGGGAGCTGTTTTTT. Its protein product is CASSDRGTGELFF.